The 24 T cell receptor beta chains given below trace back to one sample, sequenced in a study of T-cell memory formation after mild COVID-19. TCRdb itself ran the 5' RACE reads through MiXCR, one entry per CDR3 protein. The repertoire has about 180,000 distinct CDR3 sequences, more than 15% of them found once; the top ten carry 2% to 2.5%. The source material was PBMCs or a T cell subset sorted from them (not recorded which). The receptors here all came from an adult woman who had mild COVID-19 (a few samples of this study predate the infection). Cell type and time point are not known.

The gene calls are TRBV5-6 and TRBJ1-1; 7 bases line up with TRBD1. The CDR3 extends over 15 amino acids. Germline V gene sequence: CDR1 SGHDT, CDR2 YYEEEE. J was trimmed by 3 bases and V by 2 bases; bases with no gene match: 7. Written as DNA, the CDR3 is TGTGCCAGCAGCTTTGGAGGGGGCTCGTACACTGAAGCTTTCTTT. This encodes CASSFGGGSYTEAFF. Using reference TRBV5-6 and TRBJ1-1 for the parts outside the CDR3, the full variable domain is DAGVTQSPTHLIKTRGQQVTLRCSPKSGHDTVSWYQQALGQGPQFIFQYYEEEERQRGNFPDRFSGHQFPNYSSELNVNALLLGDSALYLCASSFGGGSYTEAFFGQGTRLTVV.

This clonotype came up many times. V gene TRBV3-1 combines with J gene TRBJ2-7; perhaps TRBD1 as D (6 bases). V lost 2 bases to trimming and J lost 7 bases, with 15 bases between them. CDR1 and CDR2 from the germline V gene are LGHDT and YNNKEL (reference sequence). The CDR3 consists of 14 residues. CDR3 protein: CASSQRQGKEEQYF. The CDR3, as DNA: TGTGCCAGCAGCCAACGTCAGGGGAAAGAAGAGCAGTACTTC.

This clonotype was recorded at least ten times. The chain is built from TRBV3-1 and TRBJ2-5; 8 nucleotides line up with TRBD1. Germline values: CDR1 LGHDT, CDR2 YNNKEL (reference sequence). The CDR3 totals 14 residues. Trimming at V came to 0 bases and at J to 4 bases, leaving 1 base not matched to a gene. The CDR3 sequence: CASSQEGTGETQYF. The CDR3 nucleotides are TGTGCCAGCAGCCAAGAGGGGACAGGAGAGACCCAGTACTTC.

This clonotype was recorded a few times. The chain employs TRBV20-1 and TRBJ2-3; TRBD2 agrees at 10 bases. V shed 1 base, J shed 0 bases, and the junction held 4 bases outside the gene matches. The germline V gene encodes CDR1 DFQATT and CDR2 SNEGSKA (reference sequence). This CDR3 region has 16 residues. The CDR3 DNA sequence: TGCAGTGCTAGAGGACTAGCGGGTAGGAGCACAGATACGCAGTATTTT. Its translation: CSARGLAGRSTDTQYF.

The chain joins TRBV4-1 to TRBJ1-1; TRBD1 matches 7 bases. The germline gives CDR1 MGHRA, CDR2 YSYEKL. Trimming took 3 bases from V and 0 from J; bases not matched to a gene: 4. The CDR3 totals 15 residues. DNA for the CDR3: TGCGCCAGCAGCCAGACGACAGGGTTGAACACTGAAGCTTTCTTT. Its protein product is CASSQTTGLNTEAFF.

This clonotype occurred a few times. The chain uses TRBV20-1 and TRBJ2-3; 7 bases match TRBD2. The germline V gene has CDR1 DFQATT and CDR2 SNEGSKA (reference sequence). This CDR3 spans 16 amino acids. Losses at the gene ends were 5 bases for V and 0 bases for J; bases not matched to a gene: 11. The CDR3 DNA is TGCAGTGCTCAACACGCCGGGACTACCAGCACAGATACGCAGTATTTT. It translates to CSAQHAGTTSTDTQYF.

V is TRBV12-3 or TRBV12-4 and J is TRBJ1-3; D may be TRBD1 (6 bases). With 6 bases removed from V and 1 base from J, the gap between germline ends came to 16 bases. The CDR3 has 16 amino acids. CDR3 loop: CASSRRRGTSGNTIYF. The CDR3 bases are TGTGCCAGCAGCCGCCGCAGAGGGACATCTGGAAACACCATATATTTT.

The V and J genes are TRBV2 and TRBJ1-1; TRBD1 matches 7 bases. Germline CDR1 and CDR2: SNHLY and FYNNEI. The CDR3 has 15 amino acids. V lost 4 bases and J lost 4; bases outside the gene matches: 9. The CDR3, as DNA: TGTGCCAGCAGTGCGGAGCAGGGGGTGACCACTGAAGCTTTCTTT. Translating gives CASSAEQGVTTEAFF.

The chain joins TRBV7-6 to TRBJ2-3; 7 nucleotides align to TRBD1. V was pared by 2 bases and J by 0 bases, with 5 bases of the junction left unmatched. Germline V CDR1 and CDR2: SGHVS, FNYEAQ. The CDR3 is 16 residues long. The CDR3 DNA reads as TGTGCCAGCAGCTTAAGAAGGGGACAGAGCACAGATACGCAGTATTTT. Encoded protein: CASSLRRGQSTDTQYF.

CDR3 nucleotides: TGTGCCAGCACTAGATTGGGGACACTGAACACCGGGGAGCTGTTTTTT. The encoded protein is CASTRLGTLNTGELFF. The chain couples TRBV6-2 or TRBV6-3 to TRBJ2-2; the D gene is possibly TRBD1 (6 bases). The CDR3 runs to 16 residues. V lost 7 bases and J 1 base, leaving 16 bases between the germline ends. CDR1 MNHEY and CDR2 SVGEGT come from the germline V gene.

Only a few counts were recorded for this clonotype. The chain joins TRBV5-4 to TRBJ2-3; 13 bases are shared with TRBD2. The V and J ends lost 4 bases and 10 bases, in that order; junction bases with no gene match: 9. Germline V gives CDR1 SGHNT, CDR2 YYREEE (reference sequence). There are 15 residues in the CDR3. This CDR3 is CASSPTSGGFGAQYF. The CDR3 region has the DNA TGTGCCAGCAGCCCGACTAGCGGGGGGTTCGGTGCGCAGTATTTT. Supplemented by reference TRBV5-4 and TRBJ2-3, the full variable domain reads ETGVTQSPTHLIKTRGQQVTLRCSSQSGHNTVSWYQQALGQGPQFIFQYYREEENGRGNFPPRFSGLQFPNYSSELNVNALELDDSALYLCASSPTSGGFGAQYFGPGTRLTVL.

The chain combines TRBV15 with TRBJ2-1; TRBD2 aligns across 8 bases. The trim removed 1 base at V and 10 bases at J, leaving 6 bases unmatched. CDR1 and CDR2 from the germline V gene are LNHNV and YYDKDF (reference sequence). The CDR3 spans 14 residues. The CDR3 sequence: CATSRAGTSDEQFF. CDR3 DNA: TGTGCCACCAGCAGAGCCGGGACTAGTGACGAGCAGTTCTTC.

V usage is TRBV4-2 and J usage is TRBJ1-3; TRBD1 aligns across 8 bases. This CDR3 contains 18 residues. Germline CDR1 LGHNA, CDR2 YNFKEQ. J lost 0 bases, V lost 3 bases, and 10 bases had no gene match. CDR3 sequence (DNA): TGTGCCAGCAGCCAGGCCGGACAGGGTAGAAACTCTGGAAACACCATATATTTT. This translates into CASSQAGQGRNSGNTIYF.

This clonotype was found a few times. The V gene is TRBV12-3 or TRBV12-4, the J gene TRBJ2-1; 15 bases map to TRBD2. The CDR3 sequence is 20 residues long. V gave up 1 base and J gave up 0 bases; unmatched junction bases: 7. The CDR3: CASSLDPGLAGGRSYNEQFF. CDR3 DNA sequence: TGTGCCAGCAGTTTAGACCCGGGACTAGCGGGGGGCCGCTCCTACAATGAGCAGTTCTTC.

The chain is built from TRBV5-5 and TRBJ1-4, with D unresolved. This CDR3 is built from 23 residues. The V gene's germline CDR1 is SGHKS and CDR2 YYEKEE (reference sequence). V lost 4 bases and J 0 bases, leaving 34 bases between the germline ends. The CDR3 coding sequence is TGTGCCAGCAGCCACCCCTGGCAGGCAGCGTCGGTGTATCGACCCACAACTAATGAAAAACTGTTTTTT. Translating it yields CASSHPWQAASVYRPTTNEKLFF. The entire variable domain, with the rest obtained from reference TRBV5-5 and TRBJ1-4, is as follows: DAGVTQSPTHLIKTRGQQVTLRCSPISGHKSVSWYQQVLGQGPQFIFQYYEKEERGRGNFPDRFSARQFPNYSSELNVNALLLGDSALYLCASSHPWQAASVYRPTTNEKLFFGSGTQLSVL.

The chain carries TRBV20-1 and TRBJ1-6, with 9 bases identical to TRBD1. The CDR3 is 15 amino acids. V was clipped by 0 bases and J by 10 bases; unmatched bases: 7. Germline loops: CDR1 DFQATT, CDR2 SNEGSKA (reference sequence). CDR3 nucleotide sequence: TGCAGTGCTAGAGATTTAAACAGGGGGCACTCACCCCTCCACTTT. This sequence encodes CSARDLNRGHSPLHF.

This clonotype was detected only a few times. V gene TRBV7-9 combines with J gene TRBJ2-3, with D tentatively TRBD1 (6 bases). The CDR3 is 12 residues long. With 5 bases removed from V and 6 bases from J, the gap between germline ends came to 9 bases. Germline values: CDR1 SEHNR, CDR2 FQNEAQ (reference sequence). CDR3 nucleotides: TGTGCCAGCAGCAGACAGGTCGATACGCAGTATTTT. The encoded protein is CASSRQVDTQYF.

This clonotype was observed many times. This chain links TRBV5-1 with TRBJ1-3; 9 positions agree with TRBD1. CDR3 length equals 16 residues. J was trimmed by 3 bases and V by 4 bases; bases with no gene match: 8. The germline V gene encodes CDR1 SGHRS and CDR2 YFSETQ. CDR3 in amino acids: CASSPTGTGYGNTIYF. CDR3 nucleotides: TGCGCCAGCAGCCCGACCGGGACAGGGTATGGAAACACCATATATTTT.

The chain uses TRBV15 and TRBJ2-5; D ambiguous. Germline V gives CDR1 LNHNV, CDR2 YYDKDF (reference sequence). The CDR3 has 13 residues. V was shortened by 2 bases and J by 2 bases, with 6 bases between the two germline ends. The CDR3 nucleotides read TGTGCCACCAGCAGACTAGGACAAGAGACCCAGTACTTC. This encodes CATSRLGQETQYF.

This chain links TRBV4-2 with TRBJ2-5; 8 positions agree with TRBD2. This CDR3 comprises 16 residues. Germline CDR1 reads LGHNA; CDR2 reads YNFKEQ. J gave up 2 bases and V 0 bases, and 5 bases lay outside the gene matches. CDR3 loop: CASSQEGTSNQETQYF. The CDR3 DNA sequence: TGTGCCAGCAGCCAAGAGGGGACTAGTAATCAAGAGACCCAGTACTTC.

The chain carries TRBV3-1 and TRBJ1-1; D is possibly TRBD1 (5 bases). Trimming removed 5 bases from V and 4 bases from J, with 11 bases in between. The CDR3 runs 13 residues. Germline V gene lookup returns CDR1 LGHDT and CDR2 YNNKEL (reference sequence). CDR3 protein: CASSSTVLTEAFF. Here the CDR3 DNA reads TGTGCCAGCAGCTCGACAGTTCTCACTGAAGCTTTCTTT.

In this sample, this clonotype turned up a few times. The V and J genes are TRBV18 and TRBJ2-1; D is ambiguous. V was cut by 5 bases and J by 5 bases, with 19 bases left in between. From germline, CDR1 is KGHSH and CDR2 LQKENI. This CDR3 is 16 amino acids long. For the CDR3, the DNA is TGTGCCAGCTCAACCAGTTTAATTACGGCGGACAATGAGCAGTTCTTC. This gives the protein CASSTSLITADNEQFF.

The CDR3 nucleotides read TGTGCCAGCAGCCAACGGGAACCGATGAACACTGAAGCTTTCTTT. Translating gives CASSQREPMNTEAFF. The chain joins TRBV14 to TRBJ1-1; D remains ambiguous. The length of the CDR3 is 15 residues. Germline CDR1 and CDR2: SGHDN and FVKESK. Trimming cost V 2 bases and J 0 bases, with 10 bases left between them. Supplemented by reference TRBV14 and TRBJ1-1, the full variable domain reads EAGVTQFPSHSVIEKGQTVTLRCDPISGHDNLYWYRRVMGKEIKFLLHFVKESKQDESGMPNNRFLAERTGGTYSTLKVQPAELEDSGVYFCASSQREPMNTEAFFGQGTRLTVV.

This clonotype was observed a handful of times. CDR3 residues: CASSSEGRVSYNEQFF. The CDR3 DNA follows: TGTGCCAGCAGCTCTGAAGGGCGGGTCTCCTACAATGAGCAGTTCTTC. The V gene is TRBV7-6, the J gene TRBJ2-1; D possibly corresponds to TRBD2 (5 bases). The germline gives CDR1 SGHVS, CDR2 FNYEAQ. The CDR3 contains 16 residues. With 4 bases removed from V and 0 bases from J, the gap between germline ends came to 13 bases.